Described below is a single TCR beta chain sequence and its context. This sample is drawn from a study of cytomegalovirus exposure and HLA in healthy donors. The protocol was immunoSEQ multiplex PCR, while the TCRdb copy is restricted to in-frame clones and leaves out a portion. The data hold roughly 100,000 clones, with about 85% observed a single time. V lost 4 bases and J 7 bases, leaving 20 bases between the germline ends. Germline CDR1 reads MGHRA; CDR2 reads YSYEKL. CDR3 length: 16 residues. V is TRBV4-1 and J is TRBJ2-1; possibly TRBD2 for D (5 bases). The sequence was collected from a woman aged 18-29 years in good health and CMV-seropositive. Sequenced material: PBMCs. The CDR3 loop reads CASSPDPRGPGNEQFF. The CDR3 DNA reads TGCGCCAGCAGCCCAGATCCTAGAGGCCCGGGGAATGAGCAGTTCTTC.